This T cell receptor (beta chain) came from a study of T cell repertoires in aging, cancer and after chemotherapy. About the study: Donors were grouped into six age bands spanning 30 or younger through 70 or older. Repeat sampling of healthy donors over several months to years showed clear clonal overlap.

Whole-study results and caveats: Untreated cancer patients had significantly lower blood TCR diversity than age-matched healthy donors. Loss of evenness, beyond lost richness, contributed to age-related TCR diversity decline in cancer patients.

By proportion, this clonotype is medium-sized (0.01 to 0.1%). Its antigen is still unknown. Peripheral blood genomic DNA, not sorted cells or RNA, was the template. TRB rearrangements spanning V, D and J were amplified using mixed TRB-A/B primers. TCRdb fed the multiplex PCR reads into MiXCR, producing one record per CDR3 protein. Among 9,500 to 15,000 distinct CDR3 sequences listed, 30% to 35% were seen once. This sequence was found in a human donor in good health. The donor label of this sample is uncertain. The sequenced material came from blood.

CDR3 nucleotides: TGTGCCAGCAGTTACGTCCAAGGGCGTGAAAAACTGTTTTTT. Its protein is CASSYVQGREKLFF. The genes are TRBV6-5 and TRBJ1-4; D ambiguous. Germline CDR1 is MNHEY and CDR2 is SVGAGI. The CDR3 consists of 14 residues. V lost 2 bases to trimming and J lost 7 bases, with 11 bases between them.